This T cell receptor beta chain was sequenced in a study of control samples from healthy donors and cancer patients. Looked up from germline, CDR1 is MRHNA and CDR2 is SNTAGT. V lost 6 bases to trimming and J lost 5 bases; unmatched junction nucleotides: 14. This CDR3 has 17 amino acids. This clone was seen just once. Assay: immunoSEQ multiplex PCR; the TCRdb copy retains only in-frame clones and omits some. The sample carries about 130,000 clones, roughly 90% recorded once. The clonotype was recovered from a man over 45 in good health. The chain has TRBV6-4 and TRBJ2-1, with 9 bases identical to TRBD2. Sequenced input: blood. As DNA, the CDR3 is TGTGCCAGCAGAGTCTTCGCGGGGGGGCAATCGAACAATGAGCAGTTCTTC. Amino acids: CASRVFAGGQSNNEQFF.